This TCR beta chain is from a study of T cells in women clearing cervical HPV infection (dated by TCRdb to about 2018). A note on the overall study: Cases were under 30 women with histologically confirmed HPV16-related CIN3 or worse, including a couple of invasive cancers. The 20 to 25 controls were women who cleared a single incident HPV16 infection within 12 months without developing precancer or cancer. Blood from cases was collected at the visit where the lesion was first found, while blood from controls was collected once the infection could no longer be detected. For cases, the median interval between lesion detection and blood sampling was about 140 days, with an interquartile range of roughly 80 to 200 days. Because only a few women had HLA typing data, the possibility that HLA type acted as a confounder could not be ruled out. An exploratory proof-of-principle case-control study, nested within the Guanacaste HPV Natural History Study in Costa Rica, was conducted to compare TCR repertoires across cervical HPV16 outcomes. Cases were matched to controls by age within five years and by the year the sample was collected. Cases had a median age of about 34 years and controls had a median age of around 41, with no significant differences in baseline characteristics. The parent cohort enrolled 10,000 or so women aged 18 or older in Guanacaste, Costa Rica, during about 1993 to 1995 and followed them for seven to eight years. As quality controls, five blinded duplicates were added to each group, bringing the total to about 60 samples made up of 50 or so participants and about ten replicates. Findings and caveats that apply to the study as a whole: The cross-sectional design could not show whether associations preceded infection or resulted from it; effector/memory subsets and HPV-specific T cells were not isolated. Because the number of T cells in each sample was unknown, differences in richness could reflect differing T-cell content rather than repertoire biology. CIN3+ cases had significantly higher TCR repertoire richness than controls across sequencing depths, but evenness did not differ between the groups. Cases were distinguished from controls with an estimated AUC of approximately 0.83 by random forest classifiers combining richness and V gene abundances. TRBV6-7 relative abundance was lower in cases than in controls (approximately 0.11% versus 0.16%; Bonferroni P = 0.0008).

Every participant had a single incident cervical HPV16 infection, and prevalent HPV16 infections were excluded. Cervical HPV DNA was detected by MY09/MY11 PCR, and genotyping was performed by dot-blot hybridization. Fifteen mL of heparinized blood were centrifuged, and the buffy coat was aliquoted, frozen at -30°C, then stored at -80°C. Genomic DNA was extracted from buffy coat specimens using QIAGEN kits. TCR beta CDR3 regions were amplified by multiplex PCR using the immunoSEQ assay from an average of about 1,200 ng genomic DNA per sample. Primer bias was corrected in the assay by using a complete synthetic TCR repertoire to establish an amplification baseline. The amplicons were sequenced on the Illumina platform. In the authors' own workflow: Sequences were error-corrected by clustering with frequency ratios and a modified nearest-neighbor algorithm and were then analyzed in the immunoSEQ Analyzer with IMGT gene definitions. TCR richness and evenness were averaged over 20 rarefaction repeats at each rarefaction depth, excluding samples with fewer sequences than the depth. Wilcoxon rank sum tests with FDR correction were used to compare relative abundances of V, D and J genes between the groups. An intraclass correlation of roughly 96% for TCR richness and an average of about 73% across over 65 gene segments were obtained from the blinded duplicates. TCRdb mirrors the immuneACCESS table, restricted to in-frame sequences. Some clones are absent from its copies; in checked studies, under half trace to an unresolved V gene, and the reason for the others is unknown. V and J calls and clone size are copied from that table; D and trimming were computed from the DNA. For this sample, the table gives about 22,000 clones. 3% to 4% of the sample is held by the ten biggest clonotypes.

The CDR1 and CDR2 encoded by the germline V gene (reference sequence) are GTSNPN and SVGIG. V is trimmed back by 2 bases and J by 5 bases, and the junction contains 4 bases that no gene match accounts for. Its CDR3 holds 15 amino acids, cysteine through phenylalanine. Sequencing covers 36 bases of the CDR3, shown here with the frame starting at base 1. A word on this clone: The specificity of this receptor is unknown. The read ends 3 residues before the CDR3 terminus; that terminus is restored from the germline J gene.

The sequencing sample was made of blood buffy coat. This sequence originates from a woman between 18 and 70 years old with a cervical HPV16 infection that either progressed to CIN3+ or cleared (not recorded which). This receptor chain uses TRBV30 and TRBJ1-6; 9 bases in the middle match TRBD1. The CDR3 amino acid sequence is: CAWSRRDRDNSPLHF. Incomplete CDR3 DNA: TGTGCCTGGAGTCGGCGGGACAGGGATAATTCACCC.